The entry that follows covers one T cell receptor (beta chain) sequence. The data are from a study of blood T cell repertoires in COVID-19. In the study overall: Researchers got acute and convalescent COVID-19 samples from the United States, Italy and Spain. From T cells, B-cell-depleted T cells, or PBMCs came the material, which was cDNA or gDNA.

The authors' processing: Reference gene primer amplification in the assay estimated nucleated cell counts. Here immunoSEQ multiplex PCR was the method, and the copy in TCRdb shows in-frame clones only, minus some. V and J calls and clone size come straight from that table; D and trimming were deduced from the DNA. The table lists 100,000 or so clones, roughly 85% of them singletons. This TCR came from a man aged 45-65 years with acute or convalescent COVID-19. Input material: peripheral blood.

The CDR3, as DNA: TGTGCCAGCAGTGCGGACAGGGGACGCAACTATGGCTACACCTTC. Amino acid sequence: CASSADRGRNYGYTF. J is TRBJ1-2 and V is TRBV2, with 9 bases that match TRBD1. After removal of 4 bases from V and 2 bases from J, the junction contained 5 bases not matched to a gene. Germline V lookup: CDR1 SNHLY, CDR2 FYNNEI. The CDR3 loop spans 15 amino acids.